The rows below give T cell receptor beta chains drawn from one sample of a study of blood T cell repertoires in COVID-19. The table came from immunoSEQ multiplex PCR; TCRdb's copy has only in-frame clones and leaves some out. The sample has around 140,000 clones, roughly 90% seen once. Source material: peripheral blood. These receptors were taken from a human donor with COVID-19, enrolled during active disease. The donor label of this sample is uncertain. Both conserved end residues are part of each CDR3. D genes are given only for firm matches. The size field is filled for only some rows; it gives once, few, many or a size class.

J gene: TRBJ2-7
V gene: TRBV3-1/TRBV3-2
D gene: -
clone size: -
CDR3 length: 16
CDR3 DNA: TGTGCCAGCAGCCAAGATCGGTTCGGGGGGCTCTACGAGCAGTACTTC
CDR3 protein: CASSQDRFGGLYEQYF

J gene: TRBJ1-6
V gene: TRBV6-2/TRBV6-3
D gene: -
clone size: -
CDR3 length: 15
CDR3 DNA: TGTGCCAGCAGTTACGCGGGGCAGGGTAATTCACCCCTCCACTTT
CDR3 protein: CASSYAGQGNSPLHF

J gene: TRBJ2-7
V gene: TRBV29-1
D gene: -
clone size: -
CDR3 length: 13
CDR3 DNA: TGCAGCGTTGAAGGGTCACAGCCCTACGAGCAGTACTTC
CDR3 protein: CSVEGSQPYEQYF

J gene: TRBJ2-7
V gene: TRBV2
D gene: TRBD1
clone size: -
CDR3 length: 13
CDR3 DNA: TGTGCCAGCAGTGGAACAGGGGGCTACGAGCAGTACTTC
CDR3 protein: CASSGTGGYEQYF

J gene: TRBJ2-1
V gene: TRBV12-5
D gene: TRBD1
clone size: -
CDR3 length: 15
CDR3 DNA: TGTGCTAGTGGCGACGGACAGGGCCAGGGGGATGAGCAGTTCTTC
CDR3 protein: CASGDGQGQGDEQFF

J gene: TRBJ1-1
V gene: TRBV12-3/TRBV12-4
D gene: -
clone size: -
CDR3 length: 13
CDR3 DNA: TGTGCCAGCAGTCTAGCTGGGGCAAGTGAAGCTTTCTTT
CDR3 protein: CASSLAGASEAFF

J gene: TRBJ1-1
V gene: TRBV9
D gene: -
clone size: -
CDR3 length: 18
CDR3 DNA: TGTGCCAGCAGCCCTGAGCCAGGGTCTATGTCTTCCGGTACTGAAGCTTTCTTT
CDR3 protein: CASSPEPGSMSSGTEAFF

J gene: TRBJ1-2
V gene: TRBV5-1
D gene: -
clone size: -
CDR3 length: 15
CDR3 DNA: TGCGCCAGCAGCTCGAACCTCGGGGAAGCCTATGGCTACACCTTC
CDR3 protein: CASSSNLGEAYGYTF

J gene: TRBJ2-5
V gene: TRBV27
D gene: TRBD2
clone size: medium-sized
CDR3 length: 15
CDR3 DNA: TGTGCCAGCAGTTCACCCGGGACTAGGCCGGAGACCCAGTACTTC
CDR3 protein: CASSSPGTRPETQYF

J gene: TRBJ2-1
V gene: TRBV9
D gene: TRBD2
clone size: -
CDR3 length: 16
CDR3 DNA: TGTGCCAGCAGTCGAACCCTAGCGGGGGGGTACAATGAGCAGTTCTTC
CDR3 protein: CASSRTLAGGYNEQFF

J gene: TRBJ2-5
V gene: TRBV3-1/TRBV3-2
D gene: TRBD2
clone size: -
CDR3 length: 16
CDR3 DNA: TGTGCCAGCAGCCGGGGGACTAGCGGGCCTCAAGAGACCCAGTACTTC
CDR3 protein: CASSRGTSGPQETQYF

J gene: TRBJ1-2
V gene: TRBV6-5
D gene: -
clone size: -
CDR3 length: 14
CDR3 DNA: TGTGCCAGCAGTCCGGGACAAGATAACTATGGCTACACCTTC
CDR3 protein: CASSPGQDNYGYTF

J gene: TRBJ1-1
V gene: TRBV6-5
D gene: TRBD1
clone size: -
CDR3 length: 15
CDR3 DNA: TGTGCCAGCAGTTTAACCGGGACAGGGTACGCTGAAGCTTTCTTT
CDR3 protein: CASSLTGTGYAEAFF

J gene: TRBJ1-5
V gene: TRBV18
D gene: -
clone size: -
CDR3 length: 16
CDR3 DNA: TGTGCCAGCTCACCCGCAGGGGACCCTAGCAATCAGCCCCAGCATTTT
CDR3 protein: CASSPAGDPSNQPQHF

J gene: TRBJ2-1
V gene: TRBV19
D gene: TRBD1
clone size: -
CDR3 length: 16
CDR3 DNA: TGTGCCAGTAGTATGACAGGGATATCAGTCTACAATGAGCAGTTCTTC
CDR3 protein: CASSMTGISVYNEQFF

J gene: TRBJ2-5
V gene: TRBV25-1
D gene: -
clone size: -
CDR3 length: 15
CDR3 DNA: TGTGCCAGCAGTGAACCGGGAGACGGCAAAGAGACCCAGTACTTC
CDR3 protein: CASSEPGDGKETQYF

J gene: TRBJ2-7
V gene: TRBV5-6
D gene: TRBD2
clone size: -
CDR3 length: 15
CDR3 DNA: TGTGCCAGCAGCTGGGGAGGGACGGCCTCCTACGAGCAGTACTTC
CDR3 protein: CASSWGGTASYEQYF

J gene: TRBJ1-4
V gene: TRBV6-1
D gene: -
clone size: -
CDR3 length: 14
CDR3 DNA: TGTGCCAGCAGTGAAGAGGACAGCCAAAGAAAACTGTTTTTT
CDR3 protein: CASSEEDSQRKLFF

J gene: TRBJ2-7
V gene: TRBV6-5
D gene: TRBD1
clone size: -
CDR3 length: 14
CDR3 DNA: TGTGCCACCGGGGACAGGGCAGGCTCATACGAGCAGTACTTC
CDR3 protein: CATGDRAGSYEQYF

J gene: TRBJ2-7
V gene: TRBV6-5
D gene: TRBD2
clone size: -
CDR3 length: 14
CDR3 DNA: TGTGCCAGCAGGCCGGGGGGTCCCTCCTACGAGCAGTACTTC
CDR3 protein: CASRPGGPSYEQYF

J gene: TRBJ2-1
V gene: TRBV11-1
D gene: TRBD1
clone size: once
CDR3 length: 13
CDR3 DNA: TGTGCCAGCAGCTTATCGCGTACAGGGGGGCAGTTCTTC
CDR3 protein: CASSLSRTGGQFF

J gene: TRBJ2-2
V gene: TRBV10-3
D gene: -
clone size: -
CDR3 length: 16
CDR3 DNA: TGTGCCATCAGTGTGGGGGGACAGACGAACACCGGGGAGCTGTTTTTT
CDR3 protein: CAISVGGQTNTGELFF

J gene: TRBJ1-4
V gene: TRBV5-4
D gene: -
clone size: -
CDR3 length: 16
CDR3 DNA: TGTGCCAGCAGCTTTGGAGGGGTCGTGAACGATGAAAAACTGTTTTTT
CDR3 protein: CASSFGGVVNDEKLFF

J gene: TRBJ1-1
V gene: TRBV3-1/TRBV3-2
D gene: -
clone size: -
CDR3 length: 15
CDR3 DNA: TGTGCCAGCAGCCACCTCACCCGGGTTGGCACTGAAGCTTTCTTT
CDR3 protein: CASSHLTRVGTEAFF

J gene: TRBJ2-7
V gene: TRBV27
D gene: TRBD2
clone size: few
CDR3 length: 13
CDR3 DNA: TGTGCCAGCAGGCGGGGGAGCTCCTACGAGCAGTACTTC
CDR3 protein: CASRRGSSYEQYF

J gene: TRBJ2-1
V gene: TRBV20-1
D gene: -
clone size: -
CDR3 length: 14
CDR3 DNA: TGCAGTGCTAGTGGCTTTGAAGGAGGTAATGAGCAGTTCTTC
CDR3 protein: CSASGFEGGNEQFF

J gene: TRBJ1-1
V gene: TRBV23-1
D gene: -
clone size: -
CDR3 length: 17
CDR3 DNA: TGCGCCAGCACCACCGCCCCGGGGTGTCCCCGCTACACTGAAGCTTTCTTT
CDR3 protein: CASTTAPGCPRYTEAFF

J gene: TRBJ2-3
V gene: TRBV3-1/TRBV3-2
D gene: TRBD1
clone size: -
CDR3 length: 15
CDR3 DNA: TGTGCCAGCAGCCAAGGACAGGGTGGAGGAGATACGCAGTATTTT
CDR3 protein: CASSQGQGGGDTQYF

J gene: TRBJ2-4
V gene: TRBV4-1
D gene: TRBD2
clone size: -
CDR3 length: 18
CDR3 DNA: TGCGCCAGCAGCCAAGGGATAGCGGGGGGCCTAGCCAAAAACATTCAGTACTTC
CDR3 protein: CASSQGIAGGLAKNIQYF

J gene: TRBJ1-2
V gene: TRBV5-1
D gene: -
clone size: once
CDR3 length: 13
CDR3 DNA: TGCGCCAGCAGAAACAGGGATCAGGGTGGCTACACCTTC
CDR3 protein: CASRNRDQGGYTF

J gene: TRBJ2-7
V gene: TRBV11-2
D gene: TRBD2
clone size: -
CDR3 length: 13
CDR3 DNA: TGTGCCAGCACTAGCGGGTTCTCCTACGAGCAGTACTTC
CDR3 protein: CASTSGFSYEQYF

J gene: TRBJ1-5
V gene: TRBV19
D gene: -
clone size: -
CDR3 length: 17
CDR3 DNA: TGTGCCAGTAGTATGGTCCCACAGGGTACGGGCAATCAGCCCCAGCATTTT
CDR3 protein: CASSMVPQGTGNQPQHF

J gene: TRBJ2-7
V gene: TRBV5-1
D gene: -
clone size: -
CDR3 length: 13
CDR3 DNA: TGCGCCAGCAGTCGAAGCAGGGTAAGCGAGCAGTACTTC
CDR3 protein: CASSRSRVSEQYF

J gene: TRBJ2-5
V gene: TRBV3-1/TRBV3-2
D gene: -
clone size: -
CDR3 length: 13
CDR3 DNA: TGTGCCAGCAGCCCTACAGGGACGGAGACCCAGTACTTC
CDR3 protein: CASSPTGTETQYF

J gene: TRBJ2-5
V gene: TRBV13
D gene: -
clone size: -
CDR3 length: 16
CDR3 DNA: TGTGCCAGCAGCTTATATCCCCTCGGGGGTACGAAGACCCAGTACTTC
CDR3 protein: CASSLYPLGGTKTQYF

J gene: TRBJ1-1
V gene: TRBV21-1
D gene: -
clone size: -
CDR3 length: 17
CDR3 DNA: TGTGCCCGCATCGTGGTAGGGGGACAGAACATGAACACTGAAGCTTTCTTT
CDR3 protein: CARIVVGGQNMNTEAFF

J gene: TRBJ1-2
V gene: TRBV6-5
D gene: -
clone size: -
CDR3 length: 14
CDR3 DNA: TGTGCCAGCACCCAGAGGGTAGTTAACTATGGCTACACCTTC
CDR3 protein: CASTQRVVNYGYTF

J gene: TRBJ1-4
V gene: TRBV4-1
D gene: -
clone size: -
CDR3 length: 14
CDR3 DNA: TGCGCCAGCTATTCCCTCCGGGGTAATGAAAAACTGTTTTTT
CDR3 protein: CASYSLRGNEKLFF

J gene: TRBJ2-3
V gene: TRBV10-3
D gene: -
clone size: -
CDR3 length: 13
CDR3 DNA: TGTGCCATCAGTGAGTTAGCCCAATCGGTGCAGTATTTT
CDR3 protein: CAISELAQSVQYF

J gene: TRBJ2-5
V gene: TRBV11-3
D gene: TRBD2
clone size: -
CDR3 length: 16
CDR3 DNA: TGTGCCAGCAGCTCAAGGACTAGCGGGGGGCAAGAGACCCAGTACTTC
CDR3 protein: CASSSRTSGGQETQYF

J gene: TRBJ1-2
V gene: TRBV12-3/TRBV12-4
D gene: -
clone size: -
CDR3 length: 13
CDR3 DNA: TGTGCCAGCAGTTTACCTACGCGGGATGGCTACACCTTC
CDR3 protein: CASSLPTRDGYTF

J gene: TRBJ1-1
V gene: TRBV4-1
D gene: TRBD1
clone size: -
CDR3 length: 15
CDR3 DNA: TGCGCCAGCCAGGGACAGGAGGACTTGAACACTGAAGCTTTCTTT
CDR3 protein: CASQGQEDLNTEAFF

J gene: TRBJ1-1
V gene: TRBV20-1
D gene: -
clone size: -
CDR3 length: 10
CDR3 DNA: TGCAGTGCCCTAGGCTCTGAAGCTTTCTTT
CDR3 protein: CSALGSEAFF

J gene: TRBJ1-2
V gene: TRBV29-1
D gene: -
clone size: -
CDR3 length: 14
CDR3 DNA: TGCAGCGTTGCCGAACAGGCCTCCTCCTATGGCTACACCTTC
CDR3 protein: CSVAEQASSYGYTF

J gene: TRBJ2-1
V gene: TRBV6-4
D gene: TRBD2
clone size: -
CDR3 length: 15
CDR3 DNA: TGTGCCAGCAGTTCGGGACTAGCGGCCTACAATGAGCAGTTCTTC
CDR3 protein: CASSSGLAAYNEQFF

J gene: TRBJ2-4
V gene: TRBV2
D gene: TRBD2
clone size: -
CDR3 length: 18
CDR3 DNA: TGTGCCATCTCGGGACTCCCCGGGGGGGGGCGGGCCAAAAACATTCAGTACTTC
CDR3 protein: CAISGLPGGGRAKNIQYF